This entry features one T cell receptor beta chain sequence. The germline V and J ends were trimmed by 7 bases and 4 bases, with 16 bases remaining between them. CDR3 length equals 14 residues. Germline lookup yields CDR1 MNHEY and CDR2 SVGAGI. Indicated treatment: 15 to 20 received Ad26.COV2.S at low or high dose, single or two shots; roughly five received placebo; per-sample allocation not given. Collection of the samples took place on day 63 after the first injection of vaccine or placebo. The data derive from a study of Ad26.COV2.S vaccination and SARS-CoV-2 variants. The table came from immunoSEQ multiplex PCR; TCRdb's copy has only in-frame clones and leaves some out. The sample has fewer than 300,000 clones; more than 70% are singletons.

This specimen was peripheral blood, taken in a trial of Ad26.COV2.S vaccine versus placebo. This chain uses TRBV6-5 with TRBJ1-1; a weak D match, TRBD1 (6 bases). The origin of this receptor is a person aged 18-65 years who received the Ad26.COV2.S COVID-19 vaccine or a placebo. CDR3 sequence: CASTQQGSGTEAFF. In DNA form, the CDR3 reads TGTGCCAGCACCCAACAGGGCTCAGGCACTGAAGCTTTCTTT.